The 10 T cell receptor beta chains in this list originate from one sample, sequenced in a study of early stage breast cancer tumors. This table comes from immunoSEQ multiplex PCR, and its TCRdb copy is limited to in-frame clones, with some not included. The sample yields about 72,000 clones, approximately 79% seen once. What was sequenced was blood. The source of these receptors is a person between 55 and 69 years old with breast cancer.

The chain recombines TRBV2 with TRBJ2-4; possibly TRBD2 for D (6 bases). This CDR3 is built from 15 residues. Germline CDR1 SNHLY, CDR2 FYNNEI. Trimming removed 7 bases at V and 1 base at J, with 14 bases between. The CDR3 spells CASTRRDTAKNIQYF. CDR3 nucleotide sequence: TGTGCCAGCACCCGGAGGGATACGGCCAAAAACATTCAGTACTTC.

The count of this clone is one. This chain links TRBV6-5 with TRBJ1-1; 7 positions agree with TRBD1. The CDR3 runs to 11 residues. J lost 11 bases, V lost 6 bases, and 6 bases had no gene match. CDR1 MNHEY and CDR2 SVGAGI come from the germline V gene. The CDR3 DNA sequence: TGTGCCAGCAGCCGACAGGGTAGGGCTTTCTTT. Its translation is CASSRQGRAFF.

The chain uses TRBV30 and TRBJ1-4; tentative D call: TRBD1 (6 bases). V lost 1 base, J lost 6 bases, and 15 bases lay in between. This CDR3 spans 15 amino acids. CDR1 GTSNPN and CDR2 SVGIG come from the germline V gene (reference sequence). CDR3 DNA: TGTGCCTGGAGTGGGGAGACAGGCGGCCATGAAAAACTGTTTTTT. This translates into CAWSGETGGHEKLFF.

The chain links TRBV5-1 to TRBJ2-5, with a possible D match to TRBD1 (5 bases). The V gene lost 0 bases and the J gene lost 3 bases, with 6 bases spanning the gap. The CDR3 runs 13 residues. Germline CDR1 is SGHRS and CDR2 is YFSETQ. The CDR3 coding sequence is TGCGCCAGCAGCTTGGGCAGGGAAGAGACCCAGTACTTC. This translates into CASSLGREETQYF. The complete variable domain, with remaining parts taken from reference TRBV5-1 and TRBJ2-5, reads KAGVTQTPRYLIKTRGQQVTLSCSPISGHRSVSWYQQTPGQGLQFLFEYFSETQRNKGNFPGRFSGRQFSNSRSEMNVSTLELGDSALYLCASSLGREETQYFGPGTRLLVL.

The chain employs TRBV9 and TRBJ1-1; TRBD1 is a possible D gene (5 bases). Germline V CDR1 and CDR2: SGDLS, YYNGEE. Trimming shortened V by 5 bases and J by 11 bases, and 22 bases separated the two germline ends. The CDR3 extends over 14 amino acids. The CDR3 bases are TGTGCCAGCAGTGCCTTGGGGCAGGTTCCCTTGGCTTTCTTT. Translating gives CASSALGQVPLAFF. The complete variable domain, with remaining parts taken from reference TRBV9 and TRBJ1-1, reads DSGVTQTPKHLITATGQRVTLRCSPRSGDLSVYWYQQSLDQGLQFLIQYYNGEERAKGNILERFSAQQFPDLHSELNLSSLELGDSALYFCASSALGQVPLAFFGQGTRLTVV.

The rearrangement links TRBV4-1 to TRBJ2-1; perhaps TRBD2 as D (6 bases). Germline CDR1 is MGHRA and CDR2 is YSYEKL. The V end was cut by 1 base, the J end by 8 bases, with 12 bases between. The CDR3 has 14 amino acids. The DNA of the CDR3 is TGCGCCAGCAGCCAAGGGCAGGGACTGGATGAGCAGTTCTTC. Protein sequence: CASSQGQGLDEQFF.

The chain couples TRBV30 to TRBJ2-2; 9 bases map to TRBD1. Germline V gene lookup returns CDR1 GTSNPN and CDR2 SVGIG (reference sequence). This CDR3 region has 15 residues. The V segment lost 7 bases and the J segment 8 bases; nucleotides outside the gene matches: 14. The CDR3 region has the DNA TGTGCCTCTTTTCCGGGACAGGGTGTAACTGGGGAGCTGTTTTTT. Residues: CASFPGQGVTGELFF. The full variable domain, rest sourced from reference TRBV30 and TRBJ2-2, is SQTIHQWPATLVQPVGSPLSLECTVEGTSNPNLYWYRQAAGRGLQLLFYSVGIGQISSEVPQNLSASRPQDRQFILSSKKLLLSDSGFYLCASFPGQGVTGELFFGEGSRLTVL.

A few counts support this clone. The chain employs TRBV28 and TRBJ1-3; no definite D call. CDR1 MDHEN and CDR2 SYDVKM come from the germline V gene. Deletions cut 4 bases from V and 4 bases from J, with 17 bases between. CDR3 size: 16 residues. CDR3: CASSWPILRPGNTIYF. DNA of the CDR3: TGTGCCAGCAGTTGGCCCATCCTACGGCCAGGAAACACCATATATTTT.

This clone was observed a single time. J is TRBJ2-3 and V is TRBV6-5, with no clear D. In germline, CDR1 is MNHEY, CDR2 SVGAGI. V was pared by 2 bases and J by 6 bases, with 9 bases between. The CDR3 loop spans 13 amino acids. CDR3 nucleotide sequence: TGTGCCAGCAGTTACATGGGCGGCGATACGCAGTATTTT. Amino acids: CASSYMGGDTQYF.

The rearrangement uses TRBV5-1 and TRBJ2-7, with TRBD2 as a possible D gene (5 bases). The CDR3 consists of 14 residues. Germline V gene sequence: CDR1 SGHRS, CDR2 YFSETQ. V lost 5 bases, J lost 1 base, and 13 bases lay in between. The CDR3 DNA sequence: TGCGCCAGCAGTGGGGAAGGCGGGTCCTACGAGCAGTACTTC. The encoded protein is CASSGEGGSYEQYF.